The present TCR beta chain was sequenced within a study of blood T cell repertoires in COVID-19. The wider study: The United States, Italy and Spain were the sources of the acute and convalescent COVID-19 samples. In each case, the material was cDNA or gDNA derived from T cells, B-cell-depleted T cells, or PBMCs.

Per the original data handling: Reference gene primer amplification gave nucleated cell count estimates. The repertoire was sequenced with immunoSEQ multiplex PCR; TCRdb's copy has only in-frame clones and lacks some. The DNA gave D and trimming, while V, J and clone size come from that table. Of approximately 92,000 clones in the sample, about 86% were seen once. The receptor's source is a woman in her sixties or seventies in a cohort sampled during active or convalescent COVID-19. The source material was peripheral blood.

CDR3 region: CASSWGTGNGYTF. The CDR3 nucleotides are TGTGCCAGCAGTTGGGGGACAGGGAATGGCTACACCTTC. The chain carries TRBV12-3 or TRBV12-4 and TRBJ1-2; 9 bases agree with TRBD1. This CDR3 is 13 amino acids long. The J segment lost 6 bases and the V segment lost 4 bases, leaving 3 bases of the junction unmatched.